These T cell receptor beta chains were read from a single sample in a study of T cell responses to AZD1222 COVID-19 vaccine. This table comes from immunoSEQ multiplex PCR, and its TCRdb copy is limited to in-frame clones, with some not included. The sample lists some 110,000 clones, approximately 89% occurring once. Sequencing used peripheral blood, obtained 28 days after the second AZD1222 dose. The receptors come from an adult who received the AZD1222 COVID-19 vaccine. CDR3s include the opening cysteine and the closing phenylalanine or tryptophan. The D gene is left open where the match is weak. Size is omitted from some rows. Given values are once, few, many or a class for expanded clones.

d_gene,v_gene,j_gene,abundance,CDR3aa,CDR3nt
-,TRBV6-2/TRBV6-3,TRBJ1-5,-,CASSVSGHQPQHF,TGTGCCAGCAGCGTCTCGGGTCATCAGCCCCAGCATTTT
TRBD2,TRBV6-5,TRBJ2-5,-,CASRASSGGKETQYF,TGTGCCAGCAGGGCAAGTAGCGGGGGGAAAGAGACCCAGTACTTC
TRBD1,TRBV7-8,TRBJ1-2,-,CASSPLAGGGGYTF,TGTGCCAGCAGCCCCCTGGCAGGGGGTGGTGGCTACACCTTC
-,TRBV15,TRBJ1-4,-,CATSRDRTLEKLFF,TGTGCCACCAGCAGAGACCGGACACTGGAAAAACTGTTTTTT
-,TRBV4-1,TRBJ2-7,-,CASSQFGQTYEQYF,TGCGCCAGCAGCCAATTTGGACAGACCTACGAGCAGTACTTC
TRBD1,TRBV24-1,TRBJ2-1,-,CATKGQGASEQFF,TGTGCCACCAAGGGACAGGGAGCCAGTGAGCAGTTCTTC
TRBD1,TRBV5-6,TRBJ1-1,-,CASSLDRGWTEAFF,TGTGCCAGCAGCTTGGACAGGGGATGGACTGAAGCTTTCTTT
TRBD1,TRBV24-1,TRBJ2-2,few,CATSDYPGQGTGELFF,TGTGCCACCAGTGACTATCCGGGACAGGGGACCGGGGAGCTGTTTTTT
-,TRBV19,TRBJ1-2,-,CASSIGDYGYTF,TGTGCCAGTAGTATAGGGGACTATGGCTACACCTTC
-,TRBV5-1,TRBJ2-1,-,CASSFVPAYNEQFF,TGCGCCAGCAGCTTCGTTCCAGCCTACAATGAGCAGTTCTTC
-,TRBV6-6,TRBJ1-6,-,CASRSMRAGNSPLHF,TGTGCCAGCAGAAGTATGCGGGCAGGGAATTCACCCCTCCACTTT
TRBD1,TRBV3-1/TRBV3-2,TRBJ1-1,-,CASSLQGGETEAFF,TGTGCCAGCAGCCTCCAGGGGGGAGAGACTGAAGCTTTCTTT
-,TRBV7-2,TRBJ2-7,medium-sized,CASSFSYEQYF,TGTGCCAGCAGCTTCAGCTACGAGCAGTACTTC
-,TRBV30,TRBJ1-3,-,CAWSREGSGNTIYF,TGTGCCTGGAGTCGTGAGGGCTCTGGAAACACCATATATTTT
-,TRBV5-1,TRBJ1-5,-,CASSLRASQPPIKPQHF,TGCGCCAGCAGCTTGAGGGCCAGCCAGCCTCCAATCAAGCCCCAGCATTTT
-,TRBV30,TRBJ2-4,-,CAWSFGGYRRDIQYF,TGTGCCTGGAGTTTTGGGGGCTATAGGCGAGACATTCAGTACTTC
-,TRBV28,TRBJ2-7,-,CASSPAHPPSYEQYF,TGTGCCAGCAGCCCCGCCCACCCGCCTTCCTACGAGCAGTACTTC
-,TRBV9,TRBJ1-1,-,CASSPRGHPNTEAFF,TGTGCCAGCAGCCCTAGAGGACATCCGAACACTGAAGCTTTCTTT
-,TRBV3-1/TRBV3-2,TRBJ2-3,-,CASSRGKLRGPGTDTQYF,TGTGCCAGCAGCCGAGGAAAACTGCGGGGGCCGGGCACAGATACGCAGTATTTT
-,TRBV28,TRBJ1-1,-,CASSEIQGGGTEAFF,TGTGCCAGCAGTGAAATACAGGGAGGGGGCACTGAAGCTTTCTTT
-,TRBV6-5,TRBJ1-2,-,CASSPGTPGYGYTF,TGTGCCAGCAGCCCGGGGACGCCCGGCTATGGCTACACCTTC
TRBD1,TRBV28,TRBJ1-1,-,CASSFLVGTVGGNTEAFF,TGTGCCAGCAGTTTTCTCGTCGGGACAGTGGGGGGGAACACTGAAGCTTTCTTT
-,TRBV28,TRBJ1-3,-,CASSVNRVSSGNTIYF,TGTGCCAGCAGTGTCAACAGGGTGAGCTCTGGAAACACCATATATTTT
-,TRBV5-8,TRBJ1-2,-,CASSSDTGGGYTF,TGTGCCAGCAGCTCGGACACAGGAGGAGGCTACACCTTC
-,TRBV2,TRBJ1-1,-,CASRLTTGENTEAFF,TGTGCCAGCAGACTCACCACTGGGGAGAACACTGAAGCTTTCTTT
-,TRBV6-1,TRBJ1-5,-,CASSEGGYQPQHF,TGTGCCAGCAGTGAAGGCGGATATCAGCCCCAGCATTTT
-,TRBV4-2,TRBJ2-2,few,CASSQVRASNTGELFF,TGTGCCAGCAGCCAAGTAAGGGCTTCGAACACCGGGGAGCTGTTTTTT
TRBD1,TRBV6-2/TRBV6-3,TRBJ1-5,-,CASSYRGLDQPQHF,TGTGCCAGCAGTTACAGGGGGCTCGATCAGCCCCAGCATTTT
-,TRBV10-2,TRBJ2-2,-,CASSDRVGSGELFF,TGCGCCAGCAGTGACAGGGTAGGCTCCGGGGAGCTGTTTTTT
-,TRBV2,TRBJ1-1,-,CASTPGGGNTEAFF,TGTGCCAGCACGCCGGGTGGAGGGAACACTGAAGCTTTCTTT
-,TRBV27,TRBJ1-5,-,CASSLGGERNQPQHF,TGTGCCAGCAGTTTAGGGGGGGAGCGCAATCAGCCCCAGCATTTT
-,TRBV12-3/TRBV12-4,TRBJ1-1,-,CASSFNGGTEAFF,TGTGCCAGCAGTTTTAACGGGGGGACTGAAGCTTTCTTT
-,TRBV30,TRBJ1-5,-,CAWNGGEGKYSNQPQHF,TGTGCCTGGAATGGAGGTGAGGGGAAATATAGCAATCAGCCCCAGCATTTT
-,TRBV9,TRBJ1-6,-,CASSVAPTGSSYNSPLHF,TGTGCCAGCAGCGTAGCCCCGACGGGTAGCTCCTATAATTCACCCCTCCACTTT
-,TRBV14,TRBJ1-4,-,CASSQYSPMEKLFF,TGTGCCAGCAGCCAATACAGTCCTATGGAAAAACTGTTTTTT
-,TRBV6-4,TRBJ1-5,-,CASTPRFALFGSNQPQHF,TGTGCCAGCACCCCCCGTTTTGCGTTATTCGGTAGCAATCAGCCCCAGCATTTT
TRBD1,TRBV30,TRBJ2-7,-,CAWSWTGAYEQYF,TGTGCCTGGAGTTGGACAGGGGCCTACGAGCAGTACTTC
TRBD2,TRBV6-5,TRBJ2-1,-,CASSYGAGGVDEQFF,TGTGCCAGCAGTTACGGAGCGGGGGGGGTGGATGAGCAGTTCTTC
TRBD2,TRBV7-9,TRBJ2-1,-,CASSLPGGLNEQFF,TGTGCCAGCAGCTTGCCGGGGGGGCTTAATGAGCAGTTCTTC
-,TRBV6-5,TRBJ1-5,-,CASSRASDQPQHF,TGTGCCAGCAGCCGGGCCTCAGATCAGCCCCAGCATTTT
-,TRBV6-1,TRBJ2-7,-,CASSDRVREQYF,TGTGCCAGCAGTGACCGGGTTCGCGAGCAGTACTTC
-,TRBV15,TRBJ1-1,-,CATSRAPLGINTEAFF,TGTGCCACCAGCAGAGCCCCCCTCGGGATAAACACTGAAGCTTTCTTT
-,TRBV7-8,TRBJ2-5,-,CASSLSVGKKQETQYF,TGTGCCAGCAGCTTAAGCGTCGGGAAGAAACAAGAGACCCAGTACTTC
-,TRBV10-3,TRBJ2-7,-,CAISEANAYEQYF,TGTGCCATCAGTGAGGCTAACGCCTACGAGCAGTACTTC